This TCR beta chain comes out of a study of blood T cell repertoires in COVID-19. Study summary: Sites across the United States, Italy and Spain contributed samples from acute and convalescent COVID-19. Sources were T cells, B-cell-depleted T cells, or PBMCs; the material itself was cDNA or gDNA.

Germline CDR1 is LNHDA and CDR2 is SQIVND (reference sequence). The CDR3 covers 19 residues. V lost 8 bases and J lost 5; bases outside the gene matches: 21. The method was immunoSEQ multiplex PCR; TCRdb's version includes in-frame clones alone and lacks a portion of them. The data hold 55,000 to 75,000 clones, with about 80% observed a single time. The table lists this clone with a count of one. The origin of this receptor is a man in his 70s with acute or convalescent COVID-19. The V gene is TRBV19, the J gene TRBJ2-1; 10 bases line up with TRBD2. Sequenced sample: peripheral blood. This chain's CDR3 is CASRRSFSRGLAPNNEQFF. CDR3 sequence (DNA): TGTGCCAGTCGTCGATCGTTTTCGAGGGGACTAGCGCCCAACAATGAGCAGTTCTTC.